Below, 18 T cell receptor beta chains from the same sample are listed, as sequenced in a study of OX40 agonist ivuxolimab in advanced cancers. The library came from the immunoSEQ multiplex PCR assay. The clones in this table, taken by TCRdb from immuneACCESS, are in-frame only. Not every clone is retained; where verified, under half of the shortfall comes from an unresolved V gene, and the cause of the rest is unknown. For this sample there are under 100,000 clones; roughly 90% appear just once. Around 0.5% of the sample lies in the top ten. Sequenced material: CD4+ or CD8+ T cells sorted from blood, taken in a trial of the OX40 agonist ivuxolimab. These receptors were collected from an adult with an advanced solid tumor such as melanoma, head and neck, liver or kidney cancer.

J is TRBJ2-2 and V is TRBV7-9; weak D call: TRBD2 (5 bases). Trimming stripped 1 base from V and 4 bases from J, with 10 bases between. Germline V gives CDR1 SEHNR, CDR2 FQNEAQ (reference sequence). The CDR3 has 15 residues. This CDR3 reads CASSLDGVSTGELFF. The DNA of the CDR3 is TGTGCCAGCAGCTTAGACGGGGTTAGCACCGGGGAGCTGTTTTTT.

This chain joins TRBV12-5 and TRBJ1-1; D might be TRBD1 (5 bases). This CDR3 is built from 14 residues. Trimming took off 7 bases at V and 5 bases at J, with 17 bases between the two ends. Germline V gives CDR1 LGHNT, CDR2 FRNRAP. The CDR3 DNA is TGTGCTAGTGCCTCAACGGGGGGGATGACTGAAGCTTTCTTT. This sequence encodes CASASTGGMTEAFF.

The CDR3 reads CASSLGPLGVDTQYF. The CDR3 DNA reads as TGTGCCAGCAGCCTCGGACCCCTGGGGGTAGATACGCAGTATTTT. This sequence joins TRBV7-3 and TRBJ2-3, with D possibly being TRBD1 or TRBD2 (5 bases each). The germline V gene has CDR1 SGHTA and CDR2 FQGTGA. The V end was cut by 5 bases, the J end by 5 bases, with 17 bases between. The length of the CDR3 is 15 residues. The whole variable domain, filled in from reference TRBV7-3 and TRBJ2-3, reads GAGVSQTPSNKVTEKGKYVELRCDPISGHTALYWYRQSLGQGPEFLIYFQGTGAADDSGLPNDRFFAVRPEGSVSTLKIQRTERGDSAVYLCASSLGPLGVDTQYFGPGTRLTVL.

This clone came up once. The chain employs TRBV7-9 and TRBJ1-1; a weak D match, TRBD1 (5 bases). The CDR3 runs to 13 residues. CDR1 and CDR2 from the germline V gene are SEHNR and FQNEAQ (reference sequence). V lost 1 base and J 3 bases, leaving 6 bases between the germline ends. DNA of the CDR3: TGTGCCAGCAGCTTAGGAGGGGACACTGAAGCTTTCTTT. Residues: CASSLGGDTEAFF.

The chain joins TRBV11-2 to TRBJ2-1, with 9 bases aligning to TRBD2. This CDR3 region has 14 residues. Germline CDR1 and CDR2: SGHAT and FQNNGV. V lost 6 bases to trimming and J lost 4 bases; unmatched junction nucleotides: 4. The CDR3 region is CASRITSGYNEQFF. CDR3 DNA sequence: TGTGCCAGCAGGATCACTAGCGGGTACAATGAGCAGTTCTTC.

The chain carries TRBV29-1 and TRBJ2-4, with 12 nucleotides matching TRBD1. J gave up 1 base and V 5 bases, and 6 bases lay outside the gene matches. CDR1 SQVTM and CDR2 ANQGSEA come from the germline V gene. The CDR3 is made up of 16 amino acids. The CDR3 DNA is TGCAGCGTTATGGGACAGGGGGCCGGGGCCAAAAACATTCAGTACTTC. This sequence encodes CSVMGQGAGAKNIQYF.

This chain joins TRBV7-8 and TRBJ2-7; maybe TRBD1 (5 bases). This CDR3 contains 15 residues. Trimming shortened V by 5 bases and J by 5 bases, and 19 bases separated the two germline ends. The germline CDR1 and CDR2 sequences are SGHVS and FQNEAQ. CDR3 residues: CASSPSGREGDEQYF. For the CDR3, the DNA is TGTGCCAGCAGCCCCTCGGGCAGGGAAGGGGACGAGCAGTACTTC.

V gene TRBV9 combines with J gene TRBJ2-1; 9 positions agree with TRBD2. The CDR3 sequence is 16 residues long. The V segment lost 0 bases and the J segment 3 bases; nucleotides outside the gene matches: 4. Germline V gene sequence: CDR1 SGDLS, CDR2 YYNGEE. The CDR3 spells CASSVDPAGGYNEQFF. The CDR3 DNA sequence: TGTGCCAGCAGCGTAGATCCAGCGGGGGGCTACAATGAGCAGTTCTTC.

The chain is built from TRBV19 and TRBJ2-3, with 10 bases aligning to TRBD2. The germline V gene encodes CDR1 LNHDA and CDR2 SQIVND (reference sequence). The junction had 5 bases not matched to a gene; V was cut back by 5 bases and J by 0 bases. This CDR3 region has 16 residues. The CDR3 DNA reads as TGTGCCAGTAGTTCCGCGACTAGCGGGAGCACAGATACGCAGTATTTT. It codes for CASSSATSGSTDTQYF.

The chain joins TRBV19 to TRBJ2-3; 8 positions match TRBD2. Germline lookup yields CDR1 LNHDA and CDR2 SQIVND (reference sequence). Trimming took 5 bases from V and 0 from J; bases not matched to a gene: 4. The CDR3 is 15 residues long. This CDR3 is CASSHTSGSTDTQYF. As DNA, the CDR3 is TGTGCCAGTAGTCATACTAGCGGAAGCACAGATACGCAGTATTTT.

The rearrangement links TRBV6-6 to TRBJ2-7; TRBD1 aligns across 8 bases. Germline V gives CDR1 MNHNY, CDR2 SVGAGI (reference sequence). This CDR3 comprises 15 residues. Trimming took 0 bases from V and 6 from J; bases not matched to a gene: 7. The CDR3 is CASSYSTRGLGEQYF. The DNA for the CDR3 is TGTGCCAGCAGTTACTCGACCAGGGGGCTCGGCGAGCAGTACTTC.

This chain links TRBV7-2 with TRBJ1-5, with TRBD1 as a possible D gene (5 bases). The CDR3 spans 15 residues. V lost 5 bases and J 3 bases, leaving 14 bases between the germline ends. CDR1 and CDR2 from the germline V gene are SGHTA and FQGNSA. CDR3 protein: CASSPGGRNNQPQHF. CDR3 sequence (DNA): TGTGCCAGCAGCCCGGGGGGACGGAACAATCAGCCCCAGCATTTT.

The CDR3 nucleotides read TGTGCCAGCAGCTTGGGACTAGCGGAGGGGATGAATGAGCAGTTCTTC. Amino acid sequence: CASSLGLAEGMNEQFF. The chain uses TRBV5-4 and TRBJ2-1; 9 bases align to TRBD2. Per the germline V gene, CDR1 is SGHNT and CDR2 is YYREEE (reference sequence). The J segment lost 7 bases and the V segment lost 0 bases, leaving 8 bases of the junction unmatched. CDR3 length equals 16 residues.

The genes are TRBV29-1 and TRBJ2-7; D may match TRBD1 or TRBD2 (5 bases each). The germline V gene encodes CDR1 SQVTM and CDR2 ANQGSEA. V dropped 3 bases and J dropped 9 bases, with 21 bases sitting between them. The CDR3 is made up of 14 amino acids. Here the CDR3 reads CSVDDGTIGLGQYF. The CDR3 DNA reads TGCAGCGTTGATGACGGGACCATTGGTTTGGGGCAGTACTTC.

The genes are TRBV9 and TRBJ2-5, with D perhaps matching TRBD2 (5 bases). The V and J ends lost 2 bases and 2 bases respectively, with 10 bases between them. The CDR3 spans 14 residues. Germline CDR1 is SGDLS and CDR2 is YYNGEE. The CDR3 here is CASSVRGNQETQYF. In nucleotides, the CDR3 is TGTGCCAGCAGCGTTCGAGGGAATCAAGAGACCCAGTACTTC.

The CDR3 nucleotides are TGTGCCAGCAGCCAAAGTCTCAGGGGCGACTATGGCTACACCTTC. It specifies CASSQSLRGDYGYTF. This chain connects TRBV28 to TRBJ1-2; D possibly corresponds to TRBD1 (6 bases). Germline values: CDR1 MDHEN, CDR2 SYDVKM. The CDR3 extends over 15 amino acids. The ends were cut back, 6 bases at V and 3 bases at J, with 17 bases in the middle.

V and J are TRBV28 and TRBJ1-2, with a weak D call TRBD1 (5 bases). Trimming stripped 4 bases from V and 0 bases from J, with 15 bases between. CDR1 is MDHEN and CDR2 is SYDVKM in the germline V gene. CDR3 length: 16 residues. CDR3 sequence (DNA): TGTGCCAGCAGTTATGGGGCGGGGGATTCTAACTATGGCTACACCTTC. Protein: CASSYGAGDSNYGYTF.

The chain combines TRBV19 with TRBJ2-1; maybe TRBD2 (5 bases). The CDR3 has 16 amino acids. Germline CDR1 LNHDA, CDR2 SQIVND (reference sequence). The V gene lost 6 bases and the J gene lost 4 bases, with 19 bases spanning the gap. The CDR3 is CASRVLEGEQYNEQFF. Written as DNA, the CDR3 is TGTGCCAGTAGAGTTCTCGAGGGTGAACAGTACAATGAGCAGTTCTTC.